The present T cell receptor beta chain was sequenced within a study of CD8 T cells in Susac syndrome. CDR3 length: 13 residues. The V gene lost 4 bases and the J gene lost 7 bases, with 11 bases spanning the gap. CDR1 LGHDT and CDR2 YNNKEL come from the germline V gene (reference sequence). Controls were healthy donors chosen to match patients in age and sex. TEMRA cells were FACS-enriched, and CD8+ and CD4+ T cells were isolated negatively. Reverse transcription of roughly 0.5 to 1 ug RNA was carried out with random hexamers. The authors amplified TCR beta CDR3 across 54 Vbeta and 13 Jbeta using immunoSEQ multiplex PCR. TCRdb reanalysed the immunoSEQ multiplex PCR reads using MiXCR and keeps one entry per CDR3 protein. Among some 170,000 distinct CDR3 sequences listed, about 93% were seen once. A single count supports this clonotype.

Input material: CD4+ T cells from PBMCs. The source of this sequence is a human donor in good health. V gene TRBV3-1 combines with J gene TRBJ2-1, with D possibly TRBD2 on 5 matching bases. CDR3 nucleotide sequence: TGTGCCAGCAGCCCCCTGTGGGAGAATGAGCAGTTCTTC. Translation: CASSPLWENEQFF.